This record looks at one T cell receptor (beta chain) sequence and its context. Authors' data handling: Amplification with reference gene primers provided the estimates of nucleated cell counts. TCRdb's copy holds only in-frame clones and misses some; the assay was immunoSEQ multiplex PCR. Clone size and V and J calls were adopted from that table, with D and trimming inferred from the DNA. The data contain about 83,000 clones, about 85% of them seen just once; the ten biggest clones take up around 3%. These data originate in a study of blood T cell repertoires in COVID-19. Study information: Acute and convalescent COVID-19 samples came from the United States, Italy and Spain. PBMCs, B-cell-depleted T cells, or T cells were the source of the cDNA or gDNA that made up the material.

Sequenced input: peripheral blood. This receptor was taken from a woman in her forties or fifties with active or convalescent COVID-19.

The CDR3 sequence: CASSETQGYTEAFF. Written as DNA, the CDR3 is TGTGCCAGCAGCGAAACCCAGGGGTACACTGAAGCTTTCTTT. V and J are TRBV6-2 or TRBV6-3 and TRBJ1-1; weak D call: TRBD1 (6 bases). Deletions cut 6 bases from V and 3 bases from J, with 14 bases between. This CDR3 comprises 14 residues. Germline V gene data show CDR1 as MNHEY and CDR2 as SVGEGT.